A single sample is the source of the 3 T cell receptor beta chains below, sequenced in a study of blood T cell repertoires in COVID-19. TCRdb's table, derived via immunoSEQ multiplex PCR, lists solely in-frame clones and lacks some. The table includes 250,000 to 350,000 clones, approximately 90% detected once. Sequencing was performed on PBMCs or T cells enriched from blood (not recorded which). All receptors derive from a woman in her thirties who had recovered from COVID-19.

The V gene is TRBV7-8, the J gene TRBJ2-1, with TRBD2 matching 11 bases. Germline CDR1 reads SGHVS; CDR2 reads FQNEAQ. V lost 4 bases, J lost 6 bases, and 8 bases stayed unmatched. This CDR3 has 16 residues. The DNA for the CDR3 is TGTGCCAGCAGCTCGAATAGCGGGGGGGCGAGCAATGAGCAGTTCTTC. Translation: CASSSNSGGASNEQFF.

V usage is TRBV19 and J usage is TRBJ1-4; D is ambiguous. The V gene lost 3 bases and the J gene lost 2 bases, with 7 bases spanning the gap. Germline CDR1 and CDR2: LNHDA and SQIVND (reference sequence). CDR3 size: 14 residues. The CDR3 nucleotides are TGTGCCAGTAGTATGCGGGTGACTAATGAAAAACTGTTTTTT. Translating it yields CASSMRVTNEKLFF. The full variable domain, with the rest looked up from reference TRBV19 and TRBJ1-4, is DGGITQSPKYLFRKEGQNVTLSCEQNLNHDAMYWYRQDPGQGLRLIYYSQIVNDFQKGDIAEGYSVSREKKESFPLTVTSAQKNPTAFYLCASSMRVTNEKLFFGSGTQLSVL.

The chain couples TRBV2 to TRBJ1-5; TRBD1 might be the D (6 bases). The CDR3 sequence is 15 residues long. Germline V lookup: CDR1 SNHLY, CDR2 FYNNEI. Trimming stripped 3 bases from V and 0 bases from J, with 9 bases between. CDR3 residues: CASSEHRASNQPQHF. In nucleotides, the CDR3 is TGTGCCAGCAGTGAGCACAGGGCTAGCAATCAGCCCCAGCATTTT.